The T cell receptor beta chain described here comes from a study of T cell responses to AZD1222 COVID-19 vaccine. Whole-study results and caveats: CD4 TCRs covered the whole spike, strongest at regions 160-218 and 743-854. AZD1222 recipients seropositive at baseline numbered only 5 or 6. Nearly half of unique spike-specific TCRs reportedly avoided B.1.351 and B.1.1.7 mutated regions.

As regards this clone: The antigen is not known.

Measured with immunoSEQ multiplex PCR; TCRdb has only the in-frame clones, and not every one. The table records 75,000 to 100,000 clones, 70% to 90% of them present only once. The V end was cut by 0 bases, the J end by 0 bases, with 18 bases between. CDR1 MNHEY and CDR2 SVGEGT come from the germline V gene. The CDR3 sequence is 19 residues long. The chain combines TRBV6-2 or TRBV6-3 with TRBJ1-3; D may be TRBD1 (5 bases). The source is an adult in good health. The specimen was peripheral blood, collected on day 0 of AZD1222 vaccination. CDR3: CASSYSVTRGDRSGNTIYF. CDR3 in DNA: TGTGCCAGCAGTTACTCAGTAACGAGGGGAGACCGCTCTGGAAACACCATATATTTT.